The 19 T cell receptor beta chains below all came from one sample that was sequenced in a study of CD8+ T cells in alopecia areata. Following RNA extraction, reverse transcription yielded cDNA that acted as the sequencing template. Using immunoSEQ multiplex PCR, the repertoire was profiled, and TCRdb retains in-frame clones only, with some absent. The data contain approximately 24,000 clones, 52% of them seen just once; the ten biggest clones take up around 30%. Sequencing was done on a sample of NKG2D-high CD8+ T cells sorted from blood. The source of these receptors is a human donor with alopecia areata.

This clone was detected a few times. The rearrangement uses TRBV28 and TRBJ2-7, with no clear D. The CDR3 has 12 residues. Germline CDR1 MDHEN, CDR2 SYDVKM. Trimming left V 3 bases short and J 3 bases short, with 6 bases between. CDR3 DNA: TGTGCCAGCAGTTTCGCCGGCTACGAGCAGTACTTC. Translated, it gives CASSFAGYEQYF.

This chain joins TRBV5-1 and TRBJ1-1, with D uncertain. The CDR3 is 15 amino acids. V lost 4 bases to trimming and J lost 6 bases, with 19 bases between them. Germline values: CDR1 SGHRS, CDR2 YFSETQ. The CDR3 DNA reads as TGCGCCAGCAGCGCTATACCAGTGCGTCTCTCTGAAGCTTTCTTT. It translates to CASSAIPVRLSEAFF.

In its sample, this clone was seen once. The V and J genes are TRBV5-6 and TRBJ2-7, with 8 bases fitting TRBD2. Trimming removed 3 bases from V and 2 bases from J; junction bases left unmatched: 10. Germline-derived CDR1 and CDR2 are SGHDT and YYEEEE. This CDR3 has 16 residues. The CDR3 reads CASSWGLSGGPYEQYF. In nucleotides, the CDR3 is TGTGCCAGCAGCTGGGGACTAAGCGGGGGCCCCTACGAGCAGTACTTC.

V usage is TRBV28 and J usage is TRBJ1-2; unclear D gene. Trimming cost V 1 base and J 4 bases, with 16 bases left between them. This CDR3 spans 16 amino acids. The germline V gene has CDR1 MDHEN and CDR2 SYDVKM. The CDR3 DNA follows: TGTGCCAGCAGTTTATTGCCCCCCACCCTAATCTATGGCTACACCTTC. Residues: CASSLLPPTLIYGYTF.

V gene TRBV11-2 combines with J gene TRBJ1-1, with a possible D match to TRBD1 (5 bases). The V end lost 4 bases, the J end lost 0 bases, and 18 bases lay between the germline ends. CDR3 length: 17 residues. Germline V gives CDR1 SGHAT, CDR2 FQNNGV. The DNA of the CDR3 is TGTGCCAGCAGCTCTGATATAGAGCAGACAGTGAACACTGAAGCTTTCTTT. Its translation is CASSSDIEQTVNTEAFF.

The chain joins TRBV27 to TRBJ2-7, with a weak D call TRBD2 (6 bases). The germline V gene has CDR1 MNHEY and CDR2 SMNVEV (reference sequence). The CDR3 contains 20 residues. V dropped 0 bases and J dropped 0 bases, with 24 bases sitting between them. CDR3 DNA: TGTGCCAGCAGTTTATCATTCAGGGAGCGGGTCCGTCATACCTCCTACGAGCAGTACTTC. This gives the protein CASSLSFRERVRHTSYEQYF.

In this sample, this clone turned up a few times. The CDR3 here is CASSLGRTGTEAFF. CDR3 nucleotide sequence: TGTGCCAGCAGCTTAGGTCGGACAGGCACTGAAGCTTTCTTT. The V gene is TRBV7-6, the J gene TRBJ1-1; TRBD1 agrees at 7 bases. The CDR3 runs 14 residues. After removal of 1 base from V and 4 bases from J, the junction contained 3 bases not matched to a gene. Germline V gene data show CDR1 as SGHVS and CDR2 as FNYEAQ.

The rearrangement links TRBV4-2 to TRBJ2-5; 9 bases match TRBD2. V gave up 5 bases and J gave up 0 bases; unmatched junction bases: 13. The length of the CDR3 is 18 residues. Germline V gene data show CDR1 as LGHNA and CDR2 as YNFKEQ. In DNA, the CDR3 is TGTGCCAGCAGCTTGGCCCAAGGACTAGCGAGATACCAAGAGACCCAGTACTTC. It is translated as CASSLAQGLARYQETQYF.

The chain uses TRBV7-2 and TRBJ1-2; the match to TRBD1 covers 9 bases. The CDR3 is made up of 12 amino acids. Germline values: CDR1 SGHTA, CDR2 FQGNSA. V dropped 4 bases and J dropped 10; count of bases not matched to a gene: 4. CDR3 loop: CASSWTGVDYTF. The CDR3 DNA reads TGTGCCAGCAGCTGGACAGGGGTTGACTACACCTTC. Variable domain in full (rest from reference TRBV7-2 and TRBJ1-2): GAGVSQSPSNKVTEKGKDVELRCDPISGHTALYWYRQSLGQGLEFLIYFQGNSAPDKSGLPSDRFSAERTGGSVSTLTIQRTQQEDSAVYLCASSWTGVDYTFGSGTRLTVV.

The chain has TRBV7-9 and TRBJ2-1; D remains unclear. This CDR3 comprises 15 residues. V was pared by 6 bases and J by 0 bases, with 12 bases between. The V gene's germline CDR1 is SEHNR and CDR2 FQNEAQ (reference sequence). This chain's CDR3 is CASRSLWLSYNEQFF. CDR3 nucleotides: TGTGCCAGCAGGTCTTTGTGGCTCTCCTACAATGAGCAGTTCTTC.

The J gene is TRBJ1-1, the V gene TRBV5-4; D is ambiguous. Germline V gene sequence: CDR1 SGHNT, CDR2 YYREEE (reference sequence). The ends were cut back, 4 bases at V and 1 base at J, with 8 bases in the middle. The CDR3 is 13 residues long. The CDR3 nucleotides are TGTGCCAGCAGCCAACGGGGGAACACTGAAGCTTTCTTT. Translated: CASSQRGNTEAFF.

The count of this clone is one. The V gene is TRBV5-4, the J gene TRBJ2-1, with D maybe TRBD2 (5 bases). CDR1 SGHNT and CDR2 YYREEE come from the germline V gene (reference sequence). V was trimmed by 0 bases and J by 0 bases, leaving 13 bases between them. This CDR3 comprises 17 residues. The CDR3 region has the DNA TGTGCCAGCAGCTTGGCCGGTGACTATCGCTCCTACAATGAGCAGTTCTTC. Its translation is CASSLAGDYRSYNEQFF.

The chain combines TRBV14 with TRBJ2-1; TRBD2 aligns across 8 bases. The V and J ends lost 4 bases and 6 bases, in that order; junction bases with no gene match: 8. There are 15 residues in the CDR3. The germline gives CDR1 SGHDN, CDR2 FVKESK. The CDR3 loop is CASSPGTSRSNEQFF. For the CDR3, the DNA is TGTGCCAGCAGCCCAGGGACTAGTAGGTCCAATGAGCAGTTCTTC.

This clone was observed a few times. The CDR3 nucleotides read TGCGCCAGCAGTGAGTCGATGGGGCTAGGCTACGAGCAGTACTTC. This sequence encodes CASSESMGLGYEQYF. This chain joins TRBV10-1 and TRBJ2-7, with a possible D match to TRBD1 (5 bases). The CDR3 runs to 15 residues. V lost 0 bases and J 3 bases, leaving 12 bases between the germline ends. The germline V gene has CDR1 WNHNN and CDR2 SYGVQD (reference sequence).

This clone was detected a few times. The chain joins TRBV29-1 to TRBJ2-1; 7 bases align to TRBD2. The ends lost 4 bases at V and 6 bases at J; junction bases unmatched: 6. Germline CDR1 SQVTM, CDR2 ANQGSEA. This CDR3 has 13 residues. The CDR3 region is CSVGRESSNEQFF. The CDR3 bases are TGCAGCGTTGGGCGGGAGAGTAGCAATGAGCAGTTCTTC.

The CDR3 region is CASRGPLPWNGYTF. CDR3 sequence (DNA): TGTGCCAGCAGAGGGCCATTACCATGGAATGGCTACACCTTC. V gene TRBV28 combines with J gene TRBJ1-2; no reliable D call. Trimming pared 6 bases from V and 6 bases from J, leaving 17 bases between. This CDR3 has 14 residues. From germline, CDR1 is MDHEN and CDR2 SYDVKM.

V usage is TRBV7-9 and J usage is TRBJ2-5, with D possibly TRBD1 on 6 matching bases. The J call is uncertain, as TRBJ2-7 better fits the DNA end. Germline lookup yields CDR1 SEHNR and CDR2 FQNEAQ (reference sequence). CDR3 length: 12 amino acids. The CDR3 loop reads CASSSQGDEQYF. The CDR3 coding sequence is TGTGCCAGCAGCTCACAGGGCGACGAGCAGTACTTC.

The chain uses TRBV27 and TRBJ2-7, with TRBD1 as a possible D gene (6 bases). Looked up from germline, CDR1 is MNHEY and CDR2 is SMNVEV (reference sequence). This CDR3 has 14 residues. The V end lost 5 bases, the J end lost 2 bases, and 13 bases lay between the germline ends. CDR3 nucleotide sequence: TGTGCCAGCAGTCAGGGGACGGACCCCTACGAGCAGTACTTC. Translated: CASSQGTDPYEQYF.

This clone was detected only a few times. The V gene is TRBV6-4, the J gene TRBJ2-1, with 11 bases matching TRBD2. From germline, CDR1 is MRHNA and CDR2 SNTAGT. The CDR3 runs 15 residues. With 6 bases clipped from V and 4 bases from J, the junction kept 5 bases outside the gene matches. The CDR3 reads CASSLTSGKYNEQFF. Here the CDR3 DNA reads TGTGCCAGCAGCTTGACTAGCGGGAAATACAATGAGCAGTTCTTC.